These 15 T cell receptor beta chains were all obtained from the same sample, sequenced in a study of T-cell reconstitution after alpha-beta-depleted transplantation in children. Researchers prepared the TCRbeta library using unique molecular identifiers, the study reports. TCRdb passed the PCR reads through MiXCR, listing each CDR3 protein once. The profile shows more than 500,000 distinct CDR3 sequences, roughly 11% of them singletons. The material was PBMCs, mostly from graft donor cells, obtained 180 days after TCRalphabeta/CD19-depleted stem cell transplant. These TCRs come from a female patient aged 2-10 years who had a stem cell transplant for aplastic anemia, so the T cells may come from the graft donor.

V usage is TRBV15 and J usage is TRBJ2-5; TRBD2 matches at 10 bases. This CDR3 contains 17 residues. Germline V gene lookup returns CDR1 LNHNV and CDR2 YYDKDF (reference sequence). With 5 bases clipped from V and 4 bases from J, the junction kept 13 bases outside the gene matches. The CDR3 bases are TGTGCCACCAGCCCCCGAGGACTAGCGGTAAAGGGAGAGACCCAGTACTTC. This gives the protein CATSPRGLAVKGETQYF.

The chain recombines TRBV7-8 with TRBJ2-5, with 8 nucleotides matching TRBD1. The CDR3 runs to 17 residues. Trimming cost V 1 base and J 2 bases; bases outside gene matches: 9. In germline, CDR1 is SGHVS, CDR2 FQNEAQ. This CDR3 is CASSLVGRTGPQETQYF. DNA of the CDR3: TGTGCCAGCAGCTTAGTTGGGAGGACAGGGCCGCAAGAGACCCAGTACTTC.

This clonotype was counted between two and nine times. J is TRBJ1-2 and V is TRBV20-1; TRBD1 might be the D (6 bases). CDR1 is DFQATT, CDR2 SNEGSKA, per germline (reference sequence). V was pared by 4 bases and J by 0 bases, with 21 bases between. The length of the CDR3 is 17 residues. The CDR3 nucleotides read TGCAGTGCTACTCGTAAAACCGGGACAATTACTAACTATGGCTACACCTTC. Translation gives CSATRKTGTITNYGYTF.

On this clonotype itself: This may come from a read error, since a much larger clone is one base off. The genes are TRBV9 and TRBJ2-1, with 8 bases fitting TRBD1. The CDR3 spans 16 residues. Germline V gene sequence: CDR1 SGDLS, CDR2 YYNGEE. In nucleotides, the CDR3 is TGTGCCAGCAGCGTAGGGACAGGGCTTTCCTACCATGAGCAGTTCTTC. As protein: CASSVGTGLSYHEQFF.

In this sample, this clonotype turned up many times. This chain uses TRBV9 with TRBJ2-5, with D possibly TRBD1 on 6 matching bases. V was pared by 0 bases and J by 2 bases, with 14 bases between. This CDR3 contains 16 residues. Per germline, CDR1 SGDLS and CDR2 YYNGEE. The CDR3 spells CASSVVGQGIQETQYF. CDR3 nucleotide sequence: TGTGCCAGCAGCGTAGTGGGGCAGGGGATTCAAGAGACCCAGTACTTC. The full variable domain, its missing parts supplied by reference TRBV9 and TRBJ2-5, is DSGVTQTPKHLITATGQRVTLRCSPRSGDLSVYWYQQSLDQGLQFLIQYYNGEERAKGNILERFSAQQFPDLHSELNLSSLELGDSALYFCASSVVGQGIQETQYFGPGTRLLVL.

This clonotype was observed a single time. The chain links TRBV4-2 to TRBJ1-1; the D gene is possibly TRBD1 (5 bases). This CDR3 is built from 15 residues. The germline CDR1 and CDR2 sequences are LGHNA and YNFKEQ. Trimming left V 7 bases short and J 0 bases short, with 15 bases between. CDR3 loop: CASNRDLIMNTEAFF. In DNA, the CDR3 is TGTGCCAGCAACCGGGACTTGATTATGAACACTGAAGCTTTCTTT.

This clonotype has a handful of counts. V and J are TRBV12-3 or TRBV12-4 and TRBJ2-1, with D unclear. The CDR3 consists of 15 residues. Between the trimmed V and J ends, which lost 6 bases and 0 bases, there was a span of 12 bases. The CDR3 DNA reads as TGTGCCAGCAGGAAGACCCAATACTCCTACAATGAGCAGTTCTTC. This encodes CASRKTQYSYNEQFF.

This clonotype was picked up a small number of times. This rearrangement joins TRBV12-3 or TRBV12-4 to TRBJ2-7; no firm D call. Trimming pared 7 bases from V and 1 base from J, leaving 11 bases between. This CDR3 comprises 13 residues. The DNA for the CDR3 is TGTGCCAGCAACAGTGACTTATCCTACGAGCAGTACTTC. Translation gives CASNSDLSYEQYF.

In regard to this clonotype: One junction end does not reproduce the germline sequence, and a read error may be involved. The chain recombines TRBV20-1 with TRBJ2-5, with 7 bases fitting TRBD1. This CDR3 has 15 residues. The V gene's germline CDR1 is DFQATT and CDR2 SNEGSKA (reference sequence). CDR3 sequence: CSAPKFPGTEENQYF. CDR3 nucleotide sequence: TGCAGTGCACCGAAATTTCCCGGGACAGAAGAGAACCAGTACTTC.

This clonotype has a single count. The junction departs from germline at one end; a sequencing error may be responsible. This chain links TRBV20-1 with TRBJ2-4; 12 bases are a match to TRBD2. The CDR3 extends over 17 amino acids. Per germline, CDR1 DFQATT and CDR2 SNEGSKA (reference sequence). The CDR3 DNA sequence: TGCTGTGCTAGAGATCGGACTAGCGGGGACTACAAAAACATTCAGTACTTC. Its protein product is CCARDRTSGDYKNIQYF.

The table lists this clonotype with a count of one. This rearrangement joins TRBV28 to TRBJ1-3, with unresolved D. V was trimmed by 3 bases and J by 0 bases, leaving 6 bases between them. The CDR3 is 14 residues long. Germline-derived CDR1 and CDR2 are MDHEN and SYDVKM. DNA for the CDR3: TGTGCCAGCAGTTTCACGAGCTCTGGAAACACCATATATTTT. As protein: CASSFTSSGNTIYF.

V usage is TRBV4-2 and J usage is TRBJ2-1; 12 bases align to TRBD1. This CDR3 is built from 18 residues. Germline lookup yields CDR1 LGHNA and CDR2 YNFKEQ. The trim removed 4 bases at V and 7 bases at J, leaving 14 bases unmatched. The chain's CDR3 is CASSRLLGRDRGQNEQFF. As DNA, the CDR3 is TGTGCCAGCAGCCGTCTTCTAGGACGGGACAGGGGGCAGAATGAGCAGTTCTTC.

The chain uses TRBV20-1 and TRBJ2-3; 10 nucleotides align to TRBD2. This CDR3 region has 19 residues. Trimming took 1 base from V and 3 from J; bases not matched to a gene: 16. Per germline, CDR1 DFQATT and CDR2 SNEGSKA (reference sequence). The CDR3 coding sequence is TGCAGTGCTAGAGCAGCACAGGGTAGCGGGAGGTTTGTGACAGATACGCAGTATTTT. It translates to CSARAAQGSGRFVTDTQYF.

This clonotype was seen a handful of times. The rearrangement uses TRBV7-6 and TRBJ1-2; a possible D gene is TRBD1 (5 bases). V lost 1 base to trimming and J lost 1 base, with 16 bases between them. Germline CDR1 and CDR2: SGHVS and FNYEAQ. The CDR3 is 17 amino acids. CDR3 nucleotide sequence: TGTGCCAGCAGCTTAGGGGGCCCAGGGTTTCTTAACTATGGCTACACCTTC. Amino acids: CASSLGGPGFLNYGYTF.

The CDR3 bases are TGCAGCGCCCTCCACCAGGACCCCGAACGTGAAGCTTTCTTT. Amino acid sequence: CSALHQDPEREAFF. This sequence joins TRBV29-1 and TRBJ1-1; D remains unclear. The CDR3 covers 14 residues. Germline CDR1 SQVTM, CDR2 ANQGSEA. V was cut by 7 bases and J by 7 bases, with 22 bases left in between.